Given below is one TCR beta chain in context. Antigen unknown. Indicated time point: baseline pretreatment blood. Specified treatment: 15 Gy SBRT to primary tumor, nephrectomy 4 weeks later. This CDR3 has 15 residues. The germline V and J ends were trimmed by 5 bases and 0 bases, with 11 bases remaining between them. The V gene's germline CDR1 is SGHTA and CDR2 FQGNSA. The sample is drawn from a study of radiation and T cells in renal cell carcinoma. Study summary: Nephrectomy followed 15 Gy stereotactic body radiation by 4 weeks. General study results and limits: In blood, top tumor clones expanded by 2 weeks, shrinking by 4. Without pretreatment biopsies, baseline tumor clonotype presence was undetermined.

Here immunoSEQ multiplex PCR was the method, and the copy in TCRdb shows in-frame clones only, minus some. The top ten clones hold over 3.5% of a sample with about 150,000 clones, about 85% of them seen once. The sample was blood, taken from a patient whose treatment included radiotherapy and nephrectomy. The TCR was taken from a woman aged 70 to 79 with renal cell carcinoma. The V call is TRBV7-2, the J call TRBJ1-3; D unresolved. CDR3 sequence (DNA): TGTGCCAGCAGCACGGACGGGATCTCTGGAAACACCATATATTTT. Translating gives CASSTDGISGNTIYF.